A selection of T cell receptor beta chains follows, all from one sample in a study of vaccination and CD4 T cells after COVID-19. These receptors are not linked to any known antigen. MiXCR, run by TCRdb on the PCR reads, gives a single entry per CDR3 protein. The table has about 6,500 distinct CDR3 sequences, less than 20% seen once. The specimen was CD4+ T cells from blood, cultured in vitro. These receptors all come from a human donor who had recovered from COVID-19. The CDR3 runs from the conserved cysteine through the conserved F or W. A D gene is named only where the DNA matches it firmly. Expanded clones are given a class, and other clones once, few, many or no size at all.

j_call | v_call | d_call | clone_size | cdr3_nt | cdr3_aa
TRBJ2-5 | TRBV7-6 | NA | NA | TGTGCCAGCAGCGCCCCCCAGGAGACCCAGTACTTC | CASSAPQETQYF
TRBJ2-3 | TRBV12-3/TRBV12-4 | NA | NA | TGTGCCAGCACCCCGGGACATAGCACAGATACGCAGTATTTT | CASTPGHSTDTQYF
TRBJ1-2 | TRBV7-6 | TRBD1 | NA | TGTGCCAGCAGCTTAGGAGGGGGCGCGGGCTATGGCTACACCTTC | CASSLGGGAGYGYTF
TRBJ1-1 | TRBV7-9 | TRBD1 | NA | TGTGCCAGCAGCTTTTATCCGGGGACAGGGGCCACTGGAGCTTTCTTT | CASSFYPGTGATGAFF
TRBJ2-5 | TRBV7-7 | NA | few | TGTGCTAGCAGCTTAGGTCCGACGAGCGAGACCCAGTACTTC | CASSLGPTSETQYF
TRBJ2-7 | TRBV20-1 | NA | few | TGCAGTGCTGGAAGTAAGTCCTACGAGCAGTACTTC | CSAGSKSYEQYF
TRBJ2-1 | TRBV6-1 | NA | few | TGTGCCAGCAGTGGGTTGGACGGGCCCTCCTACAATGAGCAGTTCTTC | CASSGLDGPSYNEQFF
TRBJ2-5 | TRBV6-4 | TRBD2 | few | TGTGCCAGCAGTCGCGGGAGGGGGGAGACCCAGTACTTC | CASSRGRGETQYF
TRBJ2-7 | TRBV7-9 | NA | few | TGTGCCAGCAGCCCAGACGGGGTCACCTACGAGCAGTACTTC | CASSPDGVTYEQYF
TRBJ1-1 | TRBV2 | NA | NA | TGTGCCAGCAGTTTGCGGGGCAGAGACACTGAAGCTTTCTTT | CASSLRGRDTEAFF
TRBJ2-7 | TRBV9 | TRBD2 | large | TGTGCCAGTTCGCTGGGGAGCGGGACCTACGAGCAGTACTTC | CASSLGSGTYEQYF
TRBJ2-5 | TRBV18 | NA | NA | TGTGCCAGCTCACCAGGGTGGGCAACCTCGGGTGAGACCCAGTACTTC | CASSPGWATSGETQYF
TRBJ1-5 | TRBV20-1 | NA | medium-sized | TGCAGTGCTAGCCGATCAGGGGTCGGTCAGCCCCAGCATTTT | CSASRSGVGQPQHF
TRBJ2-4 | TRBV9 | TRBD1 | NA | TGTGCCAGCAGCGGGACAGGGAGGAACATTCAGTACTTC | CASSGTGRNIQYF
TRBJ2-3 | TRBV20-1 | NA | medium-sized | TGCAGTGGGGGGACCCCAGATACGCAGTATTTT | CSGGTPDTQYF
TRBJ2-7 | TRBV4-1 | NA | few | TGCGCCAGCAGTGCGGGACAGAACTCCTACGAGCAGTACTTC | CASSAGQNSYEQYF
TRBJ1-1 | TRBV12-3/TRBV12-4 | NA | few | TGTGCCAGCAGTTTGAGGCAGACGAACACTGAAGCTTTCTTT | CASSLRQTNTEAFF
TRBJ1-1 | TRBV6-1 | TRBD1 | large | TGTGCCAGCACCATAACAGGGGCCCCTGAAGCTTTCTTT | CASTITGAPEAFF
TRBJ2-1 | TRBV7-9 | NA | few | TGTGCCAGCAGCTTAGGTTTGCTTTCCTACAATGAGCAGTTCTTC | CASSLGLLSYNEQFF
TRBJ2-5 | TRBV18 | NA | NA | TGTGCCAGCTCACCCCTAGGGGGGCCCTTGGGAGAGACCCAGTACTTC | CASSPLGGPLGETQYF
TRBJ2-3 | TRBV12-3/TRBV12-4 | NA | few | TGTGCCAGCAGTTCCTTCAGGAAAACTAGCACAGATACGCAGTATTTT | CASSSFRKTSTDTQYF
TRBJ2-5 | TRBV28 | NA | NA | TGTGCCAGCAGTTTTTATAGGGACGGGCTTTCGGTAAAAATGGAGACCCAGTACTTC | CASSFYRDGLSVKMETQYF
TRBJ1-2 | TRBV19 | NA | medium-sized | TGTGCCAGTAGCCCGGGCCGAATTCCTTATGGCTACACCTTC | CASSPGRIPYGYTF
TRBJ1-6 | TRBV19 | NA | NA | TGTGCCAGTAGTGCGGGACTCCCCACGGGGTCCTATAATTCACCCCTCCACTTT | CASSAGLPTGSYNSPLHF
TRBJ1-1 | TRBV5-6 | NA | NA | TGTGCCAGCAGCTTGTTCGGAGGGAGGGACACTGAAGCTTTCTTT | CASSLFGGRDTEAFF
TRBJ1-5 | TRBV6-1 | NA | medium-sized | TGTGCCAGCAGTGGAGCAGCCCGCAATCAGCCCCAGCATTTT | CASSGAARNQPQHF
TRBJ2-2 | TRBV7-9 | TRBD1 | NA | TGTGCCAGCAGCTTGACAGGGACCGGGGAGCTGTTTTTT | CASSLTGTGELFF